This T cell receptor (beta chain) was captured in a study of beta chain features in type 1 diabetes (dated by TCRdb to 2016 to 2019). About the investigation overall: Patients and healthy donors did not differ in mean age, gender distribution, total cell number or subset yield. A total of just under 110,000,000 sorted cells were examined across all samples, and RNA yield correlated strongly with the number of cells per subset. The study compared the TCRB repertoires of sorted circulating CD4+ T cell subsets in recently diagnosed type 1 diabetes patients with those in matched healthy donors. Regulatory and stem cell-like memory subsets were isolated from only 8 patients and roughly 8 healthy donors, whereas naive and central memory subsets came from all 28 donors.

Overall study results and their limits: PCR may preferentially amplify shorter templates, but because patient and control samples were amplified and corrected together, any resulting skew would affect both groups equally. Because cDNA rather than genomic DNA was sequenced, highly expressing activated cells could have been over-represented, although no difference in activation and CD3 levels was found between groups. A moderate but significant shortening of TCRB CDR3 length was observed in type 1 diabetes patients in all four CD4+ subsets. At VDJ recombination sites, patients with type 1 diabetes made fewer insertions and deleted more nucleotides, a pattern implying thymic rearrangement abnormalities. Naive, central memory and regulatory TCRB repertoires appeared to be more similar among patients than among healthy donors. Because small numbers of individuals were included in the HLA sub-analyses, any influence of HLA type on TCRB rearrangement was left unresolved.

From each donor, a single peripheral blood sample of 95 to 150 mL on average was drawn into heparinised tubes. A BD FACSAria II was used to sort naive, central memory, regulatory and stem cell-like memory CD4+ T cells with a panel that included CD45RO, CCR7, CD25, CD127, CD95 and CD27. A purity above 98% was achieved for all sorted populations. PBMCs were separated immediately by Lymphoprep density gradient centrifugation and were stained directly, without being cultured. So that batch effects would be minimized, each experiment stained and sorted samples in pairs, pairing one healthy donor with one patient. There are a few counts of this clone. Its antigen has not been determined. No per-base quality is available; no much larger clone lies one base away. The CDR3 measures 12 amino acids from cysteine to phenylalanine. The kept DNA is CDR3 alone, 36 bases in frame from the first base. Germline trimming amounts to 8 bases on V and 2 bases on J, with 2 as the count of junction bases outside the gene matches. CDR1 and CDR2, looked up from the germline V gene (reference sequence), are MNHNY and SVGAGI.

The entire isolated RNA was reverse transcribed using the High Capacity cDNA Reverse Transcription Kit, and thus expressed TCRB transcripts were sequenced. Naive, central memory and regulatory T cell samples underwent deep immunoSEQ sequencing, averaging about 3.3 million total reads per sample. After sorted cells were lysed in RLT buffer, RNA was extracted with DNase-treated RNeasy Micro or Mini kits, with the choice depending on cell number. Each cell subset was processed separately to prevent cross-contamination, with patient and healthy donor samples processed together. Using the immunoSEQ multiplex PCR, TCRB sequences were amplified from cDNA into 87-bp fragments spanning the CDR3 region. Amplicons were sequenced on the Illumina HiSeq platform. The study's own analysis went as follows. PCR bias was corrected computationally using synthetic template baselines, and reads within Hamming distance 2 were collapsed, with unmergeable singletons discarded. By aligning reads against IMGT, V, D and J genes, CDR3 length, and insertions or deletions at six rearrangement sites were assigned. Clonotype counts were normalized to sorted cell number within each subset before computing true diversity and Gini coefficients with the tcR R package. The overlap coefficient, calculated on TCRB nucleotide sequences, was used to quantify repertoire sharing. As a proxy for the pre-selection repertoire, out-of-frame TCRB sequences from naive cells were analyzed. TCRdb took this table from immuneACCESS and kept in-frame rearrangements with V and J called. Such tables lack part of the clones; where checked against another copy, unresolved V genes explain under half of the gap, and the rest is unexplained. V and J calls and clone size follow that table, whereas D and trimming were derived from the DNA. The sample table shows about 340,000 clones, and about 13% are seen once. The ten largest make up roughly 0.015% of the sample.

Sequenced: naive CD4+ T cells from blood. This specimen's cell subset or site label, interpreted: true naive CD4+ T cells. The chain is encoded by TRBV6-6 joined to TRBJ2-5; 7 central nucleotides agree with TRBD1. The clonotype comes from a woman between 18 and 29 years old with type 1 diabetes. The encoded CDR3 is CASRQGQETQYF. Here is the DNA: TGTGCCAGCCGACAGGGTCAAGAGACCCAGTACTTC.